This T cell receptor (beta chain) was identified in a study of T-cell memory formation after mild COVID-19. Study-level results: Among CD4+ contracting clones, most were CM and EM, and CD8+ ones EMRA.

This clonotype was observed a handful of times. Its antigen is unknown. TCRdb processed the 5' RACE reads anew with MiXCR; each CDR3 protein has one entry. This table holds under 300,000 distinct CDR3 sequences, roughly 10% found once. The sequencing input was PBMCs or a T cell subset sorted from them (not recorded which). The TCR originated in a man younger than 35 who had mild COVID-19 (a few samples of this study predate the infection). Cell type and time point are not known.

The CDR3 region has the DNA TGTGCCAGCTCACCAACGGAGGAGCGAGGCTACACCTTC. Translating gives CASSPTEERGYTF. This chain joins TRBV18 and TRBJ1-2; unclear D gene. Germline V CDR1 and CDR2: KGHSH, LQKENI. The V end lost 2 bases, the J end lost 8 bases, and 12 bases lay between the germline ends. The CDR3 consists of 13 residues. Looking up the rest from reference TRBV18 and TRBJ1-2 gives the full variable domain: NAGVMQNPRHLVRRRGQEARLRCSPMKGHSHVYWYRQLPEEGLKFMVYLQKENIIDESGMPKERFSAEFPKEGPSILRIQQVVRGDSAAYFCASSPTEERGYTFGSGTRLTVV.